The rows below give T cell receptor beta chains drawn from one sample of a study of blood T cell repertoires in COVID-19. Assay: immunoSEQ multiplex PCR; the TCRdb copy retains only in-frame clones and omits some. The profile shows more than 100,000 clones, approximately 88% of them singletons. Sequencing was done on a sample of peripheral blood. All receptors come from a man in his 60s with acute or convalescent COVID-19. CDR3s include the opening cysteine and the closing phenylalanine or tryptophan. D genes are given only for firm matches. Some rows have no size entry. The others give once, few or many, or a class for an expanded clone.

d_gene	v_gene	j_gene	abundance	CDR3nt	CDR3aa
TRBD2	TRBV18	TRBJ2-2	-	TGTGCCAGCTCACCTACCGGGACTACCTCCACCGGGGAGCTGTTTTTT	CASSPTGTTSTGELFF
-	TRBV24-1	TRBJ2-2	-	TGTGCCACCATGGGGGGTACCGGGGAGCTGTTTTTT	CATMGGTGELFF
-	TRBV24-1	TRBJ2-5	few	TGTGCCACCAGTGATTTGCTTGGACAGCAAGAGACCCAGTACTTC	CATSDLLGQQETQYF
TRBD1	TRBV10-3	TRBJ1-2	-	TGTGCCATCAGTGAGTCGGGGACAGGGCCCCATGGCTACACCTTC	CAISESGTGPHGYTF
-	TRBV5-1	TRBJ2-5	-	TGCGCCAGCAGAAAAGGGTCGGAAAGGGGCTCGGAGACCCAGTACTTC	CASRKGSERGSETQYF
-	TRBV4-2	TRBJ1-5	-	TGTGCCAGCAGCCAGACAGAAGTCAATCAGCCCCAGCATTTT	CASSQTEVNQPQHF
-	TRBV7-8	TRBJ1-2	-	TGTGCCAGCAGCTTAAGTCAGGGAGGCGACTACACCTTC	CASSLSQGGDYTF
TRBD2	TRBV11-3	TRBJ2-1	-	TGTGCCAGCAGCTTAGATGGGCCCAGCGGGGGTTCGAATGAGCAGTTCTTC	CASSLDGPSGGSNEQFF
TRBD2	TRBV7-9	TRBJ2-1	-	TGTGCCAGCAGCTTAGAACTAGCGGACAATGAGCAGTTCTTC	CASSLELADNEQFF
-	TRBV21-1	TRBJ1-1	once	TGTGCCAGCAGCAAAGGCGGCCTGGACAGGGCCCTGAACACTGAAGCTTTCTTT	CASSKGGLDRALNTEAFF
TRBD1	TRBV11-2	TRBJ2-3	-	TGTGCCAGCAGCCGACAGGGGATTAACACAGATACGCAGTATTTT	CASSRQGINTDTQYF
TRBD1	TRBV5-6	TRBJ1-1	-	TGTGCCAGCAGCCCTGGAACAGGGGACACTGAAGCTTTCTTT	CASSPGTGDTEAFF
-	TRBV6-5	TRBJ2-3	-	TGTGCCAGCGGGGGAGGACTGATCACAGATACGCAGTATTTT	CASGGGLITDTQYF
TRBD1	TRBV6-1	TRBJ1-2	-	TGTGCCAGCAGTGAGGGGACAGGGATTGGGACGACCTATGGCTACACCTTC	CASSEGTGIGTTYGYTF
-	TRBV9	TRBJ1-2	-	TGTGCCAGCAGCGTAGGGAACCCTGGCAGGAAACTTAACTATGGCTACACCTTC	CASSVGNPGRKLNYGYTF
-	TRBV10-1	TRBJ2-1	-	TGCGCCAGCAGTGCGGCGGGCTCCTACAATGAGCAGTTCTTC	CASSAAGSYNEQFF
-	TRBV20-1	TRBJ2-3	-	TGCAGTGCTCTTTCTACAGATACGCAGTATTTT	CSALSTDTQYF
TRBD2	TRBV19	TRBJ2-7	-	TGTGCCACTAGGACTAGCGGATACGAGCAGTACTTC	CATRTSGYEQYF
-	TRBV19	TRBJ1-5	-	TGTGCCAGTAGTGGAAGATCAGGTTTGGCCCAGCATTTT	CASSGRSGLAQHF
-	TRBV11-1	TRBJ2-3	-	TGTGCCAGCACTGGGACTGGCACAGATACGCAGTATTTT	CASTGTGTDTQYF
-	TRBV6-5	TRBJ2-2	-	TGTGCCAGCAGGGTACTAAACACCGGGGAGCTGTTTTTT	CASRVLNTGELFF
-	TRBV12-3/TRBV12-4	TRBJ1-2	-	TGTGCCAGCAGTTTCTCCAGGGAATATGGCTACACCTTC	CASSFSREYGYTF
TRBD1	TRBV2	TRBJ2-2	-	TGTGCCAGCAGCGCTTGGGGACAGACCACCGGGGAGCTGTTTTTT	CASSAWGQTTGELFF
-	TRBV19	TRBJ1-1	once	TGTGCCAGTAGTCCCGGGACACCGAACACTGAAGCTTTCTTT	CASSPGTPNTEAFF
TRBD2	TRBV5-4	TRBJ2-5	-	TGTGCCAGCAGCTTGGACGGGAGGGAGACCCAGTACTTC	CASSLDGRETQYF
-	TRBV30	TRBJ1-3	-	TGTGCCTGGAGCCCGGGGAACACCATATATTTT	CAWSPGNTIYF
-	TRBV7-9	TRBJ2-7	-	TGTGCCAGCAGCTTATCGGGGTTCTCCTACGAGCAGTACTTC	CASSLSGFSYEQYF
-	TRBV10-1	TRBJ1-2	-	TGCGCCAGCAGTGAGTTTCCCAAGCTGGACTATGGCTACACCTTC	CASSEFPKLDYGYTF
-	TRBV5-1	TRBJ2-7	once	TGCGCCAGCAGCTGGGGGTCGGCGAGCGGGCCGGCCTACGAGCAGTACTTC	CASSWGSASGPAYEQYF
TRBD1	TRBV12-5	TRBJ1-6	-	TGTGCTAGTGGCCCAGGGGGAAATTCACCCCTCCACTTT	CASGPGGNSPLHF
-	TRBV18	TRBJ2-6	-	TGTGCCAGCTCACCACTGGGGGCACCCACTCCTGGGGCCAACGTCCTGACTTTC	CASSPLGAPTPGANVLTF
TRBD2	TRBV9	TRBJ2-1	once	TGTGCCAGCAGCACCCTGACGGGGGGGACCTACAATGAGCAGTTCTTC	CASSTLTGGTYNEQFF
-	TRBV20-1	TRBJ2-7	-	TGCAGTGCTAGTCTTTACTCCTACGAGCAGTACTTC	CSASLYSYEQYF
-	TRBV6-2/TRBV6-3	TRBJ1-6	-	TGTGCCAGCAGTTACGAGGTTCTCTCACCCCTCCACTTT	CASSYEVLSPLHF
TRBD1	TRBV4-1	TRBJ2-2	once	TGCGCCAGCAGCCATACCGGGACAGGGGACGGGGAGCTGTTTTTT	CASSHTGTGDGELFF
-	TRBV24-1	TRBJ2-4	-	TGTGCCACCAGTGATTCGCCAGGGCCCAAAAACATTCAGTACTTC	CATSDSPGPKNIQYF
-	TRBV2	TRBJ2-7	-	TGTGCCAGCAGTGAAGCGCTTCGGGGTGGCGAGCAGTACTTC	CASSEALRGGEQYF
TRBD1	TRBV6-5	TRBJ2-3	-	TGTGCCAGCAGTTACGCCGGGACAGGGGCCCCAGATACGCAGTATTTT	CASSYAGTGAPDTQYF
TRBD2	TRBV27	TRBJ2-1	-	TGTGCCAGCAGTTATCGGGAGGGAAATGAGCAGTTCTTC	CASSYREGNEQFF
TRBD1	TRBV5-1	TRBJ2-6	-	TGCGCCAGCAGCTTGGGACAGGGAAAGGTTGGGGCCAACGTCCTGACTTTC	CASSLGQGKVGANVLTF
-	TRBV7-9	TRBJ1-1	-	TGTGCCAGCAGCCGATTCACGGACACCTGGAACACTGAAGCTTTCTTT	CASSRFTDTWNTEAFF
TRBD1	TRBV5-1	TRBJ2-7	once	TGCGCCAGCAGCTCACACAGGGGGTCATCCTACGAGCAGTACTTC	CASSSHRGSSYEQYF
-	TRBV5-1	TRBJ2-2	-	TGCGCCAGCAGCTTGGGGTCAGGGCTGGCCGGGGAGCTGTTTTTT	CASSLGSGLAGELFF
TRBD2	TRBV11-3	TRBJ2-2	-	TGTGCCAGCAGCCCAGACGGGGGGACGAACACCGGGGAGCTGTTTTTT	CASSPDGGTNTGELFF
-	TRBV18	TRBJ1-1	-	TGTGCCAGCTCACCACGGCAGAACACTGAAGCTTTCTTT	CASSPRQNTEAFF
TRBD2	TRBV6-2/TRBV6-3	TRBJ2-5	-	TGTGCCAGCAGTTACCTCCGGACTAGCGGGAGGGCAAGGGGAGAGACCCAGTACTTC	CASSYLRTSGRARGETQYF
TRBD1	TRBV27	TRBJ1-1	-	TGTGCCAGCAGTTTCCGGGACAGTGGATCAAAAGCTTTCTTT	CASSFRDSGSKAFF
-	TRBV9	TRBJ2-1	-	TGTGCCAGCAGCCATTTAGACAGCGTGAGCTCCTACAATGAGCAGTTCTTC	CASSHLDSVSSYNEQFF
TRBD1	TRBV27	TRBJ2-1	-	TGTGCCAGCAGTTTCCACCGGGACAGGGCCTACAATGAGCAGTTCTTC	CASSFHRDRAYNEQFF
TRBD1	TRBV10-3	TRBJ1-5	-	TGTGCCATCAGTGACAGGGGGGGCAATCAGCCCCAGCATTTT	CAISDRGGNQPQHF
-	TRBV3-1/TRBV3-2	TRBJ1-6	once	TGTGCCAGCAGCCAAGGGCAGTTAGCTTCATCCCTCCACTTT	CASSQGQLASSLHF
-	TRBV7-2	TRBJ2-1	-	TGTGCCAGCAGCCCATACAATGAGCAGTTCTTC	CASSPYNEQFF
-	TRBV24-1	TRBJ1-6	once	TGTGCCACCAGTGATGGGACATCCTATAATTCACCCCTCCACTTT	CATSDGTSYNSPLHF
TRBD2	TRBV11-2	TRBJ2-7	-	TGTGCCAGCAGCCCACTCTCTCAGACTAGCGGCTACGGCAAGCAGTACTTC	CASSPLSQTSGYGKQYF
TRBD2	TRBV4-2	TRBJ2-7	-	TGTGCCAGCAGCCAAGCGCTCGCGGGAGGGAGCTCCTACGAGCAGTACTTC	CASSQALAGGSSYEQYF
-	TRBV7-8	TRBJ2-3	many	TGTGCCAGCAGCTTACGGAGGGCAGGATCCACAGATACGCAGTATTTT	CASSLRRAGSTDTQYF
-	TRBV30	TRBJ2-6	-	TGTGGTGGAGGGATCGGGGGGACAGGAAGGGCTGGGGCCAACGTCCTGACTTTC	CGGGIGGTGRAGANVLTF
TRBD2	TRBV18	TRBJ2-7	-	TGTGCCAGCTCACCGTTAGCGGGAGTTCCGGGTGAGCAGTACTTC	CASSPLAGVPGEQYF
-	TRBV28	TRBJ1-2	few	TGTGCCAGCAGTTTATTGGGGCGGATTGGCTACACCTTC	CASSLLGRIGYTF